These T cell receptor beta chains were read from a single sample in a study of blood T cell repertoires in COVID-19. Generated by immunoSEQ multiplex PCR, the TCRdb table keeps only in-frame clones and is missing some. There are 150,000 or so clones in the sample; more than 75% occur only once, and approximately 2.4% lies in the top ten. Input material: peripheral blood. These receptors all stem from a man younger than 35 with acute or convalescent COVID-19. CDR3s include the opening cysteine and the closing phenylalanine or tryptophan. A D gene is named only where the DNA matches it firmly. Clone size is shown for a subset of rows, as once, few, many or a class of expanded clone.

DNA: TGTGCCAGCAGCCCAACAGGTGCAGATACGCAGTATTTT
CDR3: CASSPTGADTQYF
size: NA
D: NA
V: TRBV7-9
J: TRBJ2-3

DNA: TGTGCCAGCAGTTTAGGGCAGGGTGGGTACGAGCAGTACTTC
CDR3: CASSLGQGGYEQYF
size: NA
D: NA
V: TRBV28
J: TRBJ2-7

DNA: TGTGCCTGGAGACGACACAGGGGTACGAACACCGGGGAGCTGTTTTTT
CDR3: CAWRRHRGTNTGELFF
size: NA
D: TRBD1
V: TRBV30
J: TRBJ2-2

DNA: TGTGCCAGCAGCCGGAGGACAGGGATTTCTAGCTCCTACGAGCAGTACTTC
CDR3: CASSRRTGISSSYEQYF
size: NA
D: TRBD1
V: TRBV11-2
J: TRBJ2-7

DNA: TGTGCCAGCAGTTTAATAGGGGGCGAATCAATAGGTGGCTACACCTTC
CDR3: CASSLIGGESIGGYTF
size: NA
D: TRBD1
V: TRBV27
J: TRBJ1-2

DNA: TGCGCCAGCAGCTTGGCCCAGGTGACAGATACGCAGTATTTT
CDR3: CASSLAQVTDTQYF
size: NA
D: NA
V: TRBV5-1
J: TRBJ2-3

DNA: TGTGCCAGCAGCTTATCGCAGGGTGGAAACACCATATATTTT
CDR3: CASSLSQGGNTIYF
size: NA
D: NA
V: TRBV7-6
J: TRBJ1-3

DNA: TGTGCCATCAGGAACCACAGGGACGACACTGAAGCTTTCTTT
CDR3: CAIRNHRDDTEAFF
size: NA
D: NA
V: TRBV10-3
J: TRBJ1-1

DNA: TGTGCCAGTCGACAGGGATATAGCAATCAGCCCCAGCATTTT
CDR3: CASRQGYSNQPQHF
size: few
D: TRBD1
V: TRBV19
J: TRBJ1-5

DNA: TGTGCCAGCAGCTCTACTACGTTTCAGTACTTC
CDR3: CASSSTTFQYF
size: NA
D: NA
V: TRBV11-2
J: TRBJ2-4

DNA: TGTGCCAGCAGTGAATCAGGTCCAGGGGGCTTCTACGAGCAGTACTTC
CDR3: CASSESGPGGFYEQYF
size: NA
D: TRBD1
V: TRBV25-1
J: TRBJ2-7

DNA: TGTGCCAGCAGCGTAGGACAGATAGGCTACAATGAGCAGTTCTTC
CDR3: CASSVGQIGYNEQFF
size: NA
D: NA
V: TRBV9
J: TRBJ2-1

DNA: TGCGCCAGCAGCTTGGCCGTGGGGCGAGAAGGGACCCAGTACTTC
CDR3: CASSLAVGREGTQYF
size: NA
D: NA
V: TRBV5-1
J: TRBJ2-5

DNA: TGTGCCAGCTCACCTCTCAGGGCGGGCAATCAGCCCCAGCATTTT
CDR3: CASSPLRAGNQPQHF
size: NA
D: NA
V: TRBV18
J: TRBJ1-5

DNA: TGCAGTGCTAGTAAAGGGACAGAACTTTCGGGTAATCAGCCCCAGCATTTT
CDR3: CSASKGTELSGNQPQHF
size: NA
D: TRBD1
V: TRBV20-1
J: TRBJ1-5